Reported below is one T cell receptor (beta chain). This clonotype came up a few times. Its binding antigen is unknown. Base qualities are not recorded, but no much larger clone differs from it by a single base. V is reduced by 0 bases and J by 4 bases, leaving a spacing of 13 bases between them. Inclusive of the bounding cysteine and phenylalanine, the CDR3 is 17 residues long. The retained sequence is limited to the CDR3, 51 bases, with the frame set at the first base. According to the germline V gene, CDR1 reads MNHEY and CDR2 reads SVGAGI. The data were taken from a study of CD8 T cells in ankylosing spondylitis (dated by TCRdb to 2016 to 2017). General notes on the study: To find TCR variants linked to disease, the study profiled T cell receptor beta repertoires in ankylosing spondylitis patients and healthy donors. The full study cohort was made up of over 20 ankylosing spondylitis patients and over 90 healthy donors. Peripheral blood was sampled, and synovial fluid was also collected from ankylosing spondylitis patients.

Beyond this particular receptor, the publication reports: Significant enrichment of the disease-linked clones was reported in matched synovial fluid samples from ankylosing spondylitis patients. A TCR beta motif made up of under ten highly homologous amino acid variants appeared to be characteristic of blood from ankylosing spondylitis patients. Some motif variants were previously reported in synovial fluid and blood of reactive arthritis patients, suggesting common disease-initiation mechanisms. A CD8+ phenotype was shown by the disease-linked clones, which were found at relatively low frequencies in peripheral blood.

TCRdb shows the sequencer as Illumina HiSeq 2500. Quantitative 5'-RACE with molecular barcodes was the method used to prepare the TCR beta libraries. The authors processed their data as follows. A new computational method based on a probabilistic model of VDJ rearrangement was used to identify disease-linked TCR variants. Starting from the raw public reads, TCRdb applied fastp trimming at Q25, assembled clones with MiXCR and retained in-frame beta chains. Rows are unified per CDR3 protein, each entry keeping the most common DNA and genes. TCRdb, not the original authors, processed these V and J calls. The sample table shows 400,000 or so distinct CDR3 sequences, and 26% are seen once. The ten top clones hold about 1% of the sample.

The receptor was isolated from a male donor with ankylosing spondylitis. Sequencing was carried out using blood, either unsorted or a sorted T cell fraction (not recorded which). The chain is encoded by TRBV6-5 joined to TRBJ2-6, with TRBD2 as a weak D call on 7 bases. This receptor carries the CDR3 CASSYSGGAAGANVLTF. At the DNA level, the sequence is TGTGCCAGCAGTTACTCGGGGGGGGCTGCCGGGGCCAACGTCCTGACTTTC.